The 11 T cell receptor beta chains below all came from one sample that was sequenced in a study of cytomegalovirus exposure and HLA in healthy donors. The PCR had 60 Vbeta and 13 Jbeta primers. This table comes from immunoSEQ multiplex PCR, and its TCRdb copy is limited to in-frame clones, with some not included. This table holds about 220,000 clones, about 75% found once. Source material: PBMCs. These receptor sequences come from a woman aged 30 to 39 in good health and CMV-seronegative.

The J gene is TRBJ2-1, the V gene TRBV4-1; a possible D gene is TRBD2 (5 bases). CDR1 and CDR2 (germline): MGHRA, YSYEKL. V was clipped by 4 bases and J by 6 bases, with 19 bases between them. This CDR3 contains 16 residues. CDR3: CASSPRRGSTPNEQFF. The CDR3 nucleotides are TGCGCCAGCAGCCCGAGGAGAGGGTCTACGCCCAATGAGCAGTTCTTC.

This clone has a handful of counts. The sample holds other DNA sequences that translate to the same CDR3. CDR3 coding DNA: TGTGCCAGCAGCTTTGGGACAACACAAGAGACCCAGTACTTC. This codes for CASSFGTTQETQYF. The V call is TRBV7-8, the J call TRBJ2-5, with D perhaps matching TRBD1 (6 bases). Trimming cost V 3 bases and J 2 bases, with 10 bases left between them. The CDR3 is made up of 14 amino acids. The germline V gene encodes CDR1 SGHVS and CDR2 FQNEAQ.

As concerns this clone: Compared with germline, one end of the junction differs, possibly owing to a read error. V usage is TRBV7-3 and J usage is TRBJ2-1; D gene uncertain. The CDR3 is 18 amino acids. The V gene's germline CDR1 is SGHTA and CDR2 FQGTGA. CDR3 loop: CAISLRERLVGSYNEQFF. The CDR3 DNA sequence: TGTGCCATCAGCTTAAGAGAGAGGCTAGTTGGGTCCTACAATGAGCAGTTCTTC. Using reference TRBV7-3 and TRBJ2-1 for the parts outside the CDR3, the full variable domain is GAGVSQTPSNKVTEKGKYVELRCDPISGHTALYWYRQSLGQGPEFLIYFQGTGAADDSGLPNDRFFAVRPEGSVSTLKIQRTERGDSAVYLCAISLRERLVGSYNEQFFGPGTRLTVL.

DNA of the CDR3: TGTGCCAGCTCACCACCGATACGTAGCGGGAGGTCCGGGGAGCTGTTTTTT. Translated, it gives CASSPPIRSGRSGELFF. The chain carries TRBV18 and TRBJ2-2, with TRBD2 identical over 10 bases. This CDR3 spans 17 amino acids. The trim removed 0 bases at V and 6 bases at J, leaving 7 bases unmatched. In germline, CDR1 is KGHSH, CDR2 LQKENI.

The chain recombines TRBV7-8 with TRBJ1-6; 8 bases align to TRBD1. The CDR3 is 16 amino acids. The trim removed 2 bases at V and 10 bases at J, leaving 10 bases unmatched. Germline V gene sequence: CDR1 SGHVS, CDR2 FQNEAQ. CDR3 in amino acids: CASSLSTGGMYSPLHF. The CDR3 DNA reads TGTGCCAGCAGCTTATCCACAGGGGGTATGTACTCACCCCTCCACTTT.

The genes are TRBV15 and TRBJ2-7; 7 nucleotides match TRBD2. This CDR3 is built from 15 residues. V lost 3 bases to trimming and J lost 2 bases; unmatched junction nucleotides: 7. Germline V gene data show CDR1 as LNHNV and CDR2 as YYDKDF (reference sequence). The CDR3 coding sequence is TGTGCCACCAGCAGTGGGGGACTATTAACCTACGAGCAGTACTTC. Translation gives CATSSGGLLTYEQYF.

The genes are TRBV7-2 and TRBJ2-7; the match to TRBD1 covers 9 bases. The CDR3 runs to 13 residues. With V trimmed by 9 bases and J by 5 bases, 8 bases remained unmatched. Germline lookup yields CDR1 SGHTA and CDR2 FQGNSA. Here the CDR3 DNA reads TGTGCCAGAACAGGGGGCACATTGAACGAGCAGTACTTC. Translation: CARTGGTLNEQYF.

The chain employs TRBV29-1 and TRBJ2-3, with a weak D call TRBD1 (6 bases). V was pared by 7 bases and J by 6 bases, with 14 bases between. Germline V gives CDR1 SQVTM, CDR2 ANQGSEA. This CDR3 has 12 amino acids. The DNA of the CDR3 is TGCAGCGCCATACAGGGTTCCGATACGCAGTATTTT. Protein product: CSAIQGSDTQYF.

The chain carries TRBV7-9 and TRBJ2-1, with D possibly matching TRBD2 (6 bases). The CDR3 contains 15 residues. Looked up from germline, CDR1 is SEHNR and CDR2 is FQNEAQ (reference sequence). With 2 bases removed from V and 0 bases from J, the gap between germline ends came to 8 bases. The CDR3 nucleotides are TGTGCCAGCAGCTTAATCGGGAGCTCCTACAATGAGCAGTTCTTC. As protein: CASSLIGSSYNEQFF. Drawing the rest from reference TRBV7-9 and TRBJ2-1, the complete variable domain is DTGVSQNPRHKITKRGQNVTFRCDPISEHNRLYWYRQTLGQGPEFLTYFQNEAQLEKSRLLSDRFSAERPKGSFSTLEIQRTEQGDSAMYLCASSLIGSSYNEQFFGPGTRLTVL.

The chain links TRBV11-3 to TRBJ2-2; TRBD1 matches 7 bases. The trim removed 5 bases at V and 4 bases at J, leaving 4 bases unmatched. Per germline, CDR1 SGHNT and CDR2 YENEEA. This CDR3 region has 14 residues. The CDR3 sequence: CASSARGSTGELFF. The CDR3 DNA reads as TGTGCCAGCAGCGCCAGGGGGTCCACCGGGGAGCTGTTTTTT.

The J gene is TRBJ2-2, the V gene TRBV27; tentative D call: TRBD1 (5 bases). CDR3 length: 15 amino acids. Germline-derived CDR1 and CDR2 are MNHEY and SMNVEV (reference sequence). The V end was cut by 6 bases, the J end by 3 bases, with 14 bases between. The CDR3: CASRPRQSDTGELFF. In DNA, the CDR3 is TGTGCCAGCAGACCAAGACAGTCGGACACCGGGGAGCTGTTTTTT.